In its sample, the clone carrying this T cell receptor beta chain was seen many times. The sample is drawn from a study of T cells in Graves' hyperthyroidism and ophthalmopathy. For the study at large: Before any treatment, at initial diagnosis, peripheral blood was collected.

Between the trimmed V and J ends, which lost 1 base and 9 bases, there was a span of 10 bases. Germline V gives CDR1 LGHDT, CDR2 YNNKEL (reference sequence). The CDR3 loop spans 13 amino acids. Amplified regions were TCR beta CDR3 sequences from RNA transcripts. First-round RT-PCR with HTBI primers amplified the TCR CDR3 region. TCRdb fed the multiplex PCR reads into MiXCR, producing one record per CDR3 protein. The sample yields about 560,000 distinct CDR3 sequences, roughly a sixth seen once. Material: blood. This clonotype was sampled from a woman between 18 and 30 years old with Graves' hyperthyroidism. V is TRBV3-1 and J is TRBJ2-1; weak D call: TRBD2 (6 bases). CDR3 bases: TGTGCCAGCAGCCAAGCACTCGGGAGTGAGCAGTTCTTC. This sequence encodes CASSQALGSEQFF.